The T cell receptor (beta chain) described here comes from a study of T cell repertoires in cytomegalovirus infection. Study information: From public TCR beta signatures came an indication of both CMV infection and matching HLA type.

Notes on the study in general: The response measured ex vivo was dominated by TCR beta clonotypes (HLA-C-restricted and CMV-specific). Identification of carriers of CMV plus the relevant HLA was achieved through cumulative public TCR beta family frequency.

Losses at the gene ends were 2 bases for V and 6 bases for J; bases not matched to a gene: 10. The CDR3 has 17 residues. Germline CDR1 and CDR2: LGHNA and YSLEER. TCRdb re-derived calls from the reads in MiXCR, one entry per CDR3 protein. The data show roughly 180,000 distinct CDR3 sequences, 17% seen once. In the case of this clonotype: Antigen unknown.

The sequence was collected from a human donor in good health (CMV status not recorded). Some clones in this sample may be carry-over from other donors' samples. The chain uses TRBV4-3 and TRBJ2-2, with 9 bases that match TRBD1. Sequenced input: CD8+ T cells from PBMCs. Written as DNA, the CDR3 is TGCGCCAGCAGCCAAATACCGGGACAGGGCTTATCCGGGGAGCTGTTTTTT. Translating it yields CASSQIPGQGLSGELFF.